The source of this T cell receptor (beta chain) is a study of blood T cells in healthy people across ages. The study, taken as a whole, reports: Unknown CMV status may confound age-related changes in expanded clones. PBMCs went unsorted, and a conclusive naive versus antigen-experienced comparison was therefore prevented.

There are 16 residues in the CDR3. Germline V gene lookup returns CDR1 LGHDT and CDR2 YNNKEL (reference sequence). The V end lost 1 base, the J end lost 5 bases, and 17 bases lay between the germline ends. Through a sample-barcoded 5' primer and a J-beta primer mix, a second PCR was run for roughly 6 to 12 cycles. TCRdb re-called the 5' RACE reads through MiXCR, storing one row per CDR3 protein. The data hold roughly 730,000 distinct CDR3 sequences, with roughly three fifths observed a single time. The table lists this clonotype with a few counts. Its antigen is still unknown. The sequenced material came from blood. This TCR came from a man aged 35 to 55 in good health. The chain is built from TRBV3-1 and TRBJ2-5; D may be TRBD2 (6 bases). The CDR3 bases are TGTGCCAGCAGCCAAGGGCGGACTATTTACAGCGAGACCCAGTACTTC. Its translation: CASSQGRTIYSETQYF.